This T cell receptor beta chain was sequenced during a study of post-analysis software for immune sequencing data. Study background: In terms of disease course, relapsing-remitting, secondary progressive and progressive-relapsing multiple sclerosis were included.

The germline V gene encodes CDR1 SGHRS and CDR2 YFSETQ. The V and J ends lost 1 base and 4 bases, in that order; junction bases with no gene match: 4. This CDR3 comprises 14 residues. Whole-study results and caveats: Patients had higher frequencies than controls of five TRBV segments, including TRBV5-6, TRBV5-1 and TRBV20-1.

This clonotype was seen a single time. Antigen unknown. Each TCR beta cDNA library carried unique molecular identifiers. Once roughly 0.85 to 11 million T cells were used, about half a million cDNA molecules resulted. In TCRdb, the PCR reads were re-called with MiXCR into one record per CDR3 protein. The data show fewer than 700,000 distinct CDR3 sequences, with about 40% seen just once and around 1.7% held by the top ten. The sequence was obtained from a girl between 10 and 17 years old with multiple sclerosis. Sequencing input: blood. The gene calls are TRBV5-1 and TRBJ1-1; TRBD1 aligns across 7 bases. CDR3 in DNA: TGCGCCAGCAGCTTGATGGCAGGGGGCACTGAAGCTTTCTTT. It encodes CASSLMAGGTEAFF.